This T cell receptor (beta chain) was obtained from a study of regulatory T cells in long-lasting Graves disease. Arm-PCR of CDR3 regions with iRepertoire HTBI primers generated TCR beta libraries. TCRdb ran MiXCR on the multiplex PCR reads and lists one entry per CDR3 protein. The repertoire holds 440,000 or so distinct CDR3 sequences, with about 15% as singletons. Study results and caveats: Favored gene segments in persistent disease were TRBV28, TRBJ1-2 and TRBJ2-5. Persistent patients shared more public clonotypes (about 2,700) than newly diagnosed patients (about 1,000).

Time point: newly diagnosed GD, antithyroid drugs for less than 3 months. RNA from PBMCs was the source of the TCR library. Remarks on this clonotype: Its antigen is still unknown.

Germline CDR1 and CDR2: DFQATT and SNEGSKA (reference sequence). With V trimmed by 1 base and J by 3 bases, 2 bases remained unmatched. There are 16 residues in the CDR3. In addition, the sample was reused for a study of T cells in Graves' hyperthyroidism and ophthalmopathy. That publication notes: The patients, who ranged from 18 to 65 in age, presented with newly diagnosed hyperthyroidism lasting under 2 months. Exclusion criteria comprised uncontrolled infection, other autoimmune disease, pregnancy or lactation.

This TCR derives from a woman aged 30 to 39 with Graves disease. The gene calls are TRBV20-1 and TRBJ2-2, with 13 bases identical to TRBD2. The specimen comprised peripheral blood mononuclear cells (PBMCs), sampled at new diagnosis, from a patient treated with antithyroid drugs. As DNA, the CDR3 is TGCAGTGCTAGAGCCGGACTAGCGGGAGACACCGGGGAGCTGTTTTTT. Residues: CSARAGLAGDTGELFF.